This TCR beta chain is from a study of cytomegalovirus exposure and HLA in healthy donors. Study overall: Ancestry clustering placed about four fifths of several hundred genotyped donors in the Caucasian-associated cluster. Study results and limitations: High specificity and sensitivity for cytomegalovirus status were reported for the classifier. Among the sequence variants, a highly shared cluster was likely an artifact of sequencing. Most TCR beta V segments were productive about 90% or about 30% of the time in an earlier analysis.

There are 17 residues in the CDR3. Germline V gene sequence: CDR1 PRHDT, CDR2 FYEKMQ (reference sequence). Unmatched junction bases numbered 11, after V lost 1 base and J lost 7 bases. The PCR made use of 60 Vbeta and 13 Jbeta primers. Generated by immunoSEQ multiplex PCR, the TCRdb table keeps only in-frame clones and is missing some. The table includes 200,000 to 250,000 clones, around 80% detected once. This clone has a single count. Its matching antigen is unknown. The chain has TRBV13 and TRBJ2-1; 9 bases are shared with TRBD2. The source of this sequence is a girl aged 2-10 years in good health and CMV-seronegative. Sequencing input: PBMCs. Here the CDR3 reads CASSLARREGRGNEQFF. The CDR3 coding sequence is TGTGCCAGCAGCTTAGCGCGGCGGGAGGGCAGAGGGAATGAGCAGTTCTTC.